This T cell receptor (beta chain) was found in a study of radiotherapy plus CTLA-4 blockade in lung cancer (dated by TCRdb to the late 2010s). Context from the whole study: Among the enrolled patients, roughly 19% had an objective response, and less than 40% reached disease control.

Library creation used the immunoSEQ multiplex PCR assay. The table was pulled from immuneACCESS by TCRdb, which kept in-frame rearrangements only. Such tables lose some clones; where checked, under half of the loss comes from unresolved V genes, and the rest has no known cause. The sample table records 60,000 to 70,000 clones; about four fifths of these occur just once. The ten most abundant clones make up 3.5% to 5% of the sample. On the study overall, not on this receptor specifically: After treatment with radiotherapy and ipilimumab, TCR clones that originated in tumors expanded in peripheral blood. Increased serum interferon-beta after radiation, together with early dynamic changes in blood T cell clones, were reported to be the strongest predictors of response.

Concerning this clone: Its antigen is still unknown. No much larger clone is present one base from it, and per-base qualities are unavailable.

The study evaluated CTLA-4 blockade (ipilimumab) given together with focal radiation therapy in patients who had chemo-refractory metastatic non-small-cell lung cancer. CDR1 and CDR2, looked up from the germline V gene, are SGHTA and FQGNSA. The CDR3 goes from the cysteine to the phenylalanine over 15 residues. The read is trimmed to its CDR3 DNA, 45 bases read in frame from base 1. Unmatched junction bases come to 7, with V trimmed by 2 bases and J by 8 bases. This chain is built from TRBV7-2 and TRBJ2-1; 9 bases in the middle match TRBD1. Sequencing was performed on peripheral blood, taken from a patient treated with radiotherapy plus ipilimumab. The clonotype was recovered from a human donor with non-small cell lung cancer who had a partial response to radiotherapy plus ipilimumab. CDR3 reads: CASSLLGQGSDEQFF. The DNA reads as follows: TGTGCCAGCAGCTTATTGGGACAGGGTTCGGATGAGCAGTTCTTC.